The rows below give T cell receptor beta chains drawn from one sample of a study of cytomegalovirus exposure and HLA in healthy donors. The method was immunoSEQ multiplex PCR; TCRdb's version includes in-frame clones alone and lacks a portion of them. The data hold hundreds of thousands of clones, with about 80% observed a single time. The specimen sequenced was PBMCs. These receptors were collected from a man younger than 30 in good health and CMV-seronegative. CDR3s include the opening cysteine and the closing phenylalanine or tryptophan. A D gene is named only where the DNA matches it firmly. Size tells how often a clone was seen (once, few, many) or the class of an expanded clone, and some rows leave it out.

j_gene: TRBJ1-1; abundance: .; d_gene: .; v_gene: TRBV5-1; CDR3nt: TGCGCCAGCAGCTTTAATGAGGGAGGCACTGAAGCTTTCTTT; CDR3aa: CASSFNEGGTEAFF
j_gene: TRBJ1-1; abundance: .; d_gene: .; v_gene: TRBV6-5; CDR3nt: TGTGCCAGCAGCCCGAACCCAGGGAACACTGAAGCTTTCTTT; CDR3aa: CASSPNPGNTEAFF
j_gene: TRBJ1-6; abundance: .; d_gene: .; v_gene: TRBV7-9; CDR3nt: TGTGCCAGCAGCTCGGCAGGGGTTGGTTCACCCCTCCACTTT; CDR3aa: CASSSAGVGSPLHF
j_gene: TRBJ2-1; abundance: .; d_gene: TRBD1; v_gene: TRBV27; CDR3nt: TGTGCCAGCAGGGACAGGGGGACCTACAATGAGCAGTTCTTC; CDR3aa: CASRDRGTYNEQFF
j_gene: TRBJ2-1; abundance: .; d_gene: .; v_gene: TRBV2; CDR3nt: TGTGCCAGCAGTCAGTCTAGCTCCTACAATGAGCAGTTCTTC; CDR3aa: CASSQSSSYNEQFF
j_gene: TRBJ2-5; abundance: once; d_gene: .; v_gene: TRBV5-6; CDR3nt: TGTGCCAGCAGCTTATTCCCAGAACAAGAGACCCAGTACTTC; CDR3aa: CASSLFPEQETQYF
j_gene: TRBJ2-6; abundance: .; d_gene: .; v_gene: TRBV4-1; CDR3nt: TGCGCCAGCAGCCAAGGACCCAGGGGATCTGGGGCCAACGTCCTGACTTTC; CDR3aa: CASSQGPRGSGANVLTF
j_gene: TRBJ2-3; abundance: .; d_gene: TRBD1; v_gene: TRBV5-1; CDR3nt: TGCGCCAGCAGCTCAAACACCGGGACAGGGACAGATACGCAGTATTTT; CDR3aa: CASSSNTGTGTDTQYF
j_gene: TRBJ1-3; abundance: .; d_gene: .; v_gene: TRBV5-1; CDR3nt: TGCGCCAGCAGCTTTGAGGGAGGAAACACCATATATTTT; CDR3aa: CASSFEGGNTIYF
j_gene: TRBJ1-1; abundance: once; d_gene: .; v_gene: TRBV6-5; CDR3nt: TGTGCCAGCGCCCACAGGGAGGAAGCTTTCTTT; CDR3aa: CASAHREEAFF
j_gene: TRBJ1-2; abundance: once; d_gene: .; v_gene: TRBV2; CDR3nt: TGTGCCAGCAGTGAAGCCAGGGGAAGGGGCTATGGCTACACCTTC; CDR3aa: CASSEARGRGYGYTF
j_gene: TRBJ2-7; abundance: .; d_gene: TRBD1; v_gene: TRBV10-3; CDR3nt: TGTGCCATCAGTGACCCGGACAGGGGAGGCTACGAGCAGTACTTC; CDR3aa: CAISDPDRGGYEQYF
j_gene: TRBJ2-1; abundance: .; d_gene: TRBD2; v_gene: TRBV19; CDR3nt: TGTGCCAGTAGTATAGGCCCGAGGCGGGGGGGGTACAATGAGCAGTTCTTC; CDR3aa: CASSIGPRRGGYNEQFF
j_gene: TRBJ1-2; abundance: .; d_gene: TRBD1; v_gene: TRBV5-6; CDR3nt: TGTGCCAGCAGCCCGGACAGGGGGTCCTATGGCTACACCTTC; CDR3aa: CASSPDRGSYGYTF
j_gene: TRBJ2-5; abundance: .; d_gene: TRBD2; v_gene: TRBV5-8; CDR3nt: TGTGCCAGCAGCTTGGGACTAGCGGCTGAGACCCAGTACTTC; CDR3aa: CASSLGLAAETQYF
j_gene: TRBJ1-2; abundance: once; d_gene: .; v_gene: TRBV19; CDR3nt: TGTGCCAGTACCCTAAGGGGAGGGAGAGGCTACACCTTC; CDR3aa: CASTLRGGRGYTF
j_gene: TRBJ2-6; abundance: .; d_gene: .; v_gene: TRBV5-1; CDR3nt: TGCGCCAGCAGCTCATCGGGGTCTGGGGCCAACGTCCTGACTTTC; CDR3aa: CASSSSGSGANVLTF
j_gene: TRBJ2-7; abundance: .; d_gene: .; v_gene: TRBV5-1; CDR3nt: TGCGCCAGCAGCTTGGGGACAGTAGCCTACGAGCAGTACTTC; CDR3aa: CASSLGTVAYEQYF
j_gene: TRBJ2-2; abundance: few; d_gene: .; v_gene: TRBV27; CDR3nt: TGTGCCAGCAGTTTCTTTAGGAACACCGGGGAGCTGTTTTTT; CDR3aa: CASSFFRNTGELFF
j_gene: TRBJ2-7; abundance: .; d_gene: .; v_gene: TRBV5-1; CDR3nt: TGCGCCAGCAGCTACAGGGATGCCTACGAGCAGTACTTC; CDR3aa: CASSYRDAYEQYF
j_gene: TRBJ2-5; abundance: .; d_gene: .; v_gene: TRBV5-6; CDR3nt: TGTGCCAGCAGCTTGCTCACGGGTCAGGGGGACTTCCAAGAGACCCAGTACTTC; CDR3aa: CASSLLTGQGDFQETQYF
j_gene: TRBJ1-1; abundance: .; d_gene: .; v_gene: TRBV7-9; CDR3nt: TGTTCCAGCAACTCACTGGGCGACAAGAACACTGAAGCTTTCTTT; CDR3aa: CSSNSLGDKNTEAFF
j_gene: TRBJ1-5; abundance: .; d_gene: TRBD1; v_gene: TRBV19; CDR3nt: TGTGCCAGTAGTACGCAGACAGGGCCCTATAGCAATCAGCCCCAGCATTTT; CDR3aa: CASSTQTGPYSNQPQHF